The 32 T cell receptor beta chains given below trace back to one sample, sequenced in a study of blood T cell repertoires in COVID-19. Generated by immunoSEQ multiplex PCR, the TCRdb table keeps only in-frame clones and is missing some. The sample consists of 200,000 to 250,000 clones, approximately 84% of them appearing once. The specimen was peripheral blood. All receptors derive from a woman in her 30s who had recovered from COVID-19.

In regard to this clone: Other DNA variants within this sample encode the same CDR3. The V and J genes are TRBV16 and TRBJ1-2, with 7 bases identical to TRBD1. This CDR3 is 14 amino acids long. Germline V lookup: CDR1 KGHSY, CDR2 FQNENV. V gave up 0 bases and J gave up 4 bases; unmatched junction bases: 2. The CDR3 region is CASSQSPGGYGYTF. CDR3 sequence (DNA): TGTGCCAGCAGCCAATCCCCAGGGGGCTATGGCTACACCTTC.

In DNA form, the CDR3 reads TGTGCCAGCAGCGAAGGGGGACTAGCGGGGGATGAGCAGTTCTTC. Protein sequence: CASSEGGLAGDEQFF. The rearrangement links TRBV3-1 (or the pseudogene TRBV3-2) to TRBJ2-1; TRBD2 matches 14 bases. V lost 5 bases to trimming and J lost 8 bases; unmatched junction nucleotides: 5. This CDR3 is 15 amino acids long. Per the germline V gene, CDR1 is LGHDT and CDR2 is YNNKEL (reference sequence).

The J gene is TRBJ2-7, the V gene TRBV6-6; TRBD2 matches at 7 bases. CDR1 MNHNY and CDR2 SVGAGI come from the germline V gene (reference sequence). The CDR3 consists of 16 residues. After removal of 4 bases from V and 4 bases from J, the junction contained 13 bases not matched to a gene. CDR3 region: CASSSKTHTGGYEQYF. The CDR3 coding sequence is TGTGCCAGCAGTTCTAAAACCCATACGGGGGGATACGAGCAGTACTTC.

J is TRBJ2-1 and V is TRBV2, with a weak D call TRBD2 (5 bases). V shed 0 bases and J shed 8 bases, with 23 bases lying between them. Germline CDR1 reads SNHLY; CDR2 reads FYNNEI. The CDR3 is 18 residues long. The DNA of the CDR3 is TGTGCCAGCAGTGAAGCGCTTCTTGGAGGCGTGGGTGGGTATGAGCAGTTCTTC. Translated, it gives CASSEALLGGVGGYEQFF.

The chain uses TRBV19 and TRBJ1-2; 7 bases are shared with TRBD1. Trimming at V came to 7 bases and at J to 7 bases, leaving 9 bases not matched to a gene. The CDR3 sequence is 13 residues long. Germline loops: CDR1 LNHDA, CDR2 SQIVND (reference sequence). CDR3 sequence reads: CASTPTGRGGYTF. The CDR3 nucleotides read TGTGCCAGTACCCCGACAGGGCGAGGTGGCTACACCTTC.

The V call is TRBV7-6, the J call TRBJ2-2; D possibly corresponds to TRBD1 (6 bases). The germline gives CDR1 SGHVS, CDR2 FNYEAQ. Trimming removed 3 bases from V and 7 bases from J, with 18 bases in between. The CDR3 length is 16 residues. The CDR3 protein is CASSLVPPGAGGELFF. The DNA of the CDR3 is TGTGCCAGCAGCTTGGTCCCGCCAGGGGCTGGCGGGGAGCTGTTTTTT. Full variable domain (missing parts from reference TRBV7-6 and TRBJ2-2): GAGVSQSPRYKVTKRGQDVALRCDPISGHVSLYWYRQALGQGPEFLTYFNYEAQQDKSGLPNDRFSAERPEGSISTLTIQRTEQRDSAMYRCASSLVPPGAGGELFFGEGSRLTVL.

The V and J genes are TRBV3-1 (or the pseudogene TRBV3-2) and TRBJ2-1; TRBD2 aligns across 13 bases. CDR3 length equals 14 residues. V was clipped by 4 bases and J by 16 bases; unmatched bases: 10. Germline CDR1 reads LGHDT; CDR2 reads YNNKEL (reference sequence). The CDR3 DNA sequence: TGTGCCAGCAGCCCCCGGACTAGCGGGGGACCCCCCTTCTTC. It is translated as CASSPRTSGGPPFF.

This clone was found a few times. This chain joins TRBV27 and TRBJ1-1; TRBD1 is a possible D gene (5 bases). V was trimmed by 3 bases and J by 5 bases, leaving 16 bases between them. The CDR3 is 15 amino acids. The germline V gene has CDR1 MNHEY and CDR2 SMNVEV (reference sequence). CDR3 protein: CASSFLGGGGTEAFF. The CDR3 coding sequence is TGTGCCAGCAGTTTTTTAGGCGGGGGAGGGACTGAAGCTTTCTTT.

This clone was detected once. The rearrangement joins TRBV4-1 to TRBJ2-7; 14 bases are shared with TRBD2. Germline assignment: CDR1 MGHRA and CDR2 YSYEKL. The CDR3 runs 19 residues. The trim removed 1 base at V and 6 bases at J, leaving 14 bases unmatched. Written as DNA, the CDR3 is TGCGCCAGCAGCCAAGGGAGAGGGGGACTAGCGGGGGCTAGTCTCGAGCAGTACTTC. This sequence encodes CASSQGRGGLAGASLEQYF.

The chain carries TRBV13 and TRBJ2-5; D is unclear. CDR1 is PRHDT, CDR2 FYEKMQ, per germline (reference sequence). CDR3 length: 14 amino acids. V gave up 5 bases and J gave up 2 bases, with 12 bases separating them. CDR3 nucleotide sequence: TGTGCCAGCAGCCCAAAACACAGACAAGAGACCCAGTACTTC. This translates into CASSPKHRQETQYF. The full variable domain, in which reference TRBV13 and TRBJ2-5 provide the parts outside the CDR3, is AAGVIQSPRHLIKEKRETATLKCYPIPRHDTVYWYQQGPGQDPQFLISFYEKMQSDKGSIPDRFSAQQFSDYHSELNMSSLELGDSALYFCASSPKHRQETQYFGPGTRLLVL.

The V gene is TRBV3-1 (or the pseudogene TRBV3-2), the J gene TRBJ2-2; no clear D. There are 13 residues in the CDR3. V was clipped by 2 bases and J by 6 bases, with 7 bases between them. Germline V gene sequence: CDR1 LGHDT, CDR2 YNNKEL (reference sequence). The CDR3 protein is CASSQRVSGELFF. The CDR3 region has the DNA TGTGCCAGCAGCCAACGGGTATCCGGGGAGCTGTTTTTT.

V gene TRBV6-5 combines with J gene TRBJ1-2; the match to TRBD1 covers 8 bases. The CDR3 loop spans 11 amino acids. Germline V CDR1 and CDR2: MNHEY, SVGAGI. The CDR3 nucleotides read TGTGCTACGACAGGGGTCTATGGCTACACCTTC. Translation gives CATTGVYGYTF.

V and J are TRBV4-1 and TRBJ2-6; D possibly corresponds to TRBD1 (6 bases). CDR1 and CDR2 from the germline V gene are MGHRA and YSYEKL. The CDR3 extends over 16 amino acids. V was clipped by 2 bases and J by 2 bases, with 10 bases between them. The CDR3 DNA sequence: TGCGCCAGCAGCCAACCACAGGGAGCTGGGGCCAACGTCCTGACTTTC. Translated, it gives CASSQPQGAGANVLTF.

V and J are TRBV6-5 and TRBJ1-2; D is perhaps TRBD1 (5 bases). The CDR3 covers 15 residues. Trimming removed 7 bases from V and 8 bases from J, with 23 bases in between. CDR1 MNHEY and CDR2 SVGAGI come from the germline V gene. The CDR3 nucleotides read TGTGCCAGCACCCAAGGAGGGGCCACAAGAAGGGGCTACACCTTC. Protein product: CASTQGGATRRGYTF.

This sequence joins TRBV7-6 and TRBJ2-2, with 8 positions matching TRBD1. V shed 2 bases and J 0 bases; nucleotides not matched to a gene: 5. CDR1 SGHVS and CDR2 FNYEAQ come from the germline V gene. The CDR3 totals 17 residues. As DNA, the CDR3 is TGTGCCAGCAGCTTATCGACAGGGGTTACGAACACCGGGGAGCTGTTTTTT. Translated, it gives CASSLSTGVTNTGELFF.

V gene TRBV7-9 combines with J gene TRBJ1-2; TRBD1 matches 10 bases. The CDR3 has 12 amino acids. With 8 bases clipped from V and 6 bases from J, the junction kept 3 bases outside the gene matches. The germline V gene encodes CDR1 SEHNR and CDR2 FQNEAQ (reference sequence). CDR3 protein: CASRGTGDGYTF. CDR3 coding DNA: TGTGCCAGCCGTGGGACAGGGGATGGCTACACCTTC.

The gene calls are TRBV5-1 and TRBJ1-2; the match to TRBD1 covers 7 bases. This CDR3 is 16 amino acids long. Germline lookup yields CDR1 SGHRS and CDR2 YFSETQ. V gave up 4 bases and J gave up 8 bases; unmatched junction bases: 17. The CDR3: CASSLIGGTDGFGYTF. CDR3 nucleotides: TGCGCCAGCAGCCTTATAGGAGGGACAGACGGTTTCGGCTACACCTTC.

The chain carries TRBV19 and TRBJ1-2; 7 bases fit TRBD1. The germline gives CDR1 LNHDA, CDR2 SQIVND (reference sequence). J lost 6 bases, V lost 3 bases, and 7 bases had no gene match. The CDR3 runs 14 residues. The CDR3 region is CASSMQGVTDGYTF. CDR3 DNA sequence: TGTGCCAGTAGTATGCAGGGGGTTACCGATGGCTACACCTTC. The full variable domain, completed using reference TRBV19 and TRBJ1-2, is DGGITQSPKYLFRKEGQNVTLSCEQNLNHDAMYWYRQDPGQGLRLIYYSQIVNDFQKGDIAEGYSVSREKKESFPLTVTSAQKNPTAFYLCASSMQGVTDGYTFGSGTRLTVV.

This clone is a singleton in its sample. V and J are TRBV5-1 and TRBJ1-1; D call uncertain. The CDR3 covers 14 residues. V lost 4 bases and J lost 2, with 12 bases in between. CDR1 and CDR2 from the germline V gene are SGHRS and YFSETQ. CDR3 in amino acids: CASSLTVENTEAFF. CDR3 coding DNA: TGCGCCAGCAGCCTAACAGTGGAAAACACTGAAGCTTTCTTT.

This chain's CDR3 is CASTLSPGRRNSPLHF. The DNA of the CDR3 is TGTGCCAGCACCCTATCCCCAGGGCGACGCAATTCACCCCTCCACTTT. The chain recombines TRBV5-4 with TRBJ1-6, with D perhaps TRBD1 (5 bases). Trimming stripped 6 bases from V and 7 bases from J, with 20 bases between. The CDR3 contains 16 residues. Germline V gene data show CDR1 as SGHNT and CDR2 as YYREEE (reference sequence).

This chain joins TRBV6-5 and TRBJ2-7; D gene unclear. In germline, CDR1 is MNHEY, CDR2 SVGAGI. The CDR3 runs to 15 residues. The V and J ends lost 0 bases and 0 bases respectively, with 9 bases between them. As DNA, the CDR3 is TGTGCCAGCAGTTACTCGCCAGCTAGCTCCTACGAGCAGTACTTC. It is translated as CASSYSPASSYEQYF.

Comments on this clone: The sample holds other DNA sequences that translate to the same CDR3. The V and J genes are TRBV9 and TRBJ2-1, with a tentative D call TRBD1 (5 bases). Trimming took off 2 bases at V and 1 base at J, with 10 bases between the two ends. CDR1 is SGDLS and CDR2 is YYNGEE in the germline V gene. The CDR3 consists of 15 residues. Written as DNA, the CDR3 is TGTGCCAGCAGCGTTTCAGGGATTTCCTACAATGAGCAGTTCTTC. Protein: CASSVSGISYNEQFF. The whole variable domain, remainder taken from reference TRBV9 and TRBJ2-1, is DSGVTQTPKHLITATGQRVTLRCSPRSGDLSVYWYQQSLDQGLQFLIQYYNGEERAKGNILERFSAQQFPDLHSELNLSSLELGDSALYFCASSVSGISYNEQFFGPGTRLTVL.

The chain has TRBV4-1 and TRBJ2-7; D perhaps matches TRBD2 (6 bases). The germline V and J ends were trimmed by 1 base and 0 bases, with 19 bases remaining between them. The CDR3 consists of 18 residues. CDR1 is MGHRA, CDR2 YSYEKL, per germline. DNA of the CDR3: TGCGCCAGCAGCCAAGTTGGAATCGGGGGTGAGGGCTCCTACGAGCAGTACTTC. It specifies CASSQVGIGGEGSYEQYF.

The count of this clone is one. The chain uses TRBV28 and TRBJ2-3, with D possibly TRBD2 on 6 matching bases. There are 12 residues in the CDR3. V lost 2 bases to trimming and J lost 6 bases, with 6 bases between them. The V gene's germline CDR1 is MDHEN and CDR2 SYDVKM. CDR3 coding DNA: TGTGCCAGCAGTTTAGGAGGGGATACGCAGTATTTT. Translated, it gives CASSLGGDTQYF.

This sequence joins TRBV21-1 and TRBJ2-1; the D call TRBD1 from the table was never checked on the DNA. TRBV21-1 is classified as a pseudogene. The CDR3 runs 15 residues. CDR3 DNA sequence: TGTGCCAGCAGCAACCCCGGGACAGGGTACAATGAGCAGTTCTTC. This encodes CASSNPGTGYNEQFF.

The chain joins TRBV13 to TRBJ1-4, with D tentatively TRBD1 (5 bases). Trimming stripped 3 bases from V and 8 bases from J, with 13 bases between. The CDR3 consists of 14 residues. CDR1 is PRHDT and CDR2 is FYEKMQ in the germline V gene (reference sequence). The CDR3 protein is CASSFLGSGEKLFF. The CDR3 DNA reads TGTGCCAGCAGCTTTCTGGGCTCAGGGGAAAAACTGTTTTTT.

This rearrangement joins TRBV4-3 to TRBJ1-1; D gene ambiguous. Germline values: CDR1 LGHNA, CDR2 YSLEER. The CDR3 runs to 15 residues. V lost 0 bases and J lost 6, with 14 bases in between. CDR3 bases: TGCGCCAGCAGCCAAGAGGAGGGTATCATGGCTGAAGCTTTCTTT. It codes for CASSQEEGIMAEAFF.

The J gene is TRBJ2-1, the V gene TRBV4-3; a weak D match, TRBD2 (6 bases). The germline V and J ends were trimmed by 2 bases and 5 bases, with 16 bases remaining between them. The CDR3 spans 16 residues. Germline CDR1 and CDR2: LGHNA and YSLEER. The CDR3 here is CASSQRNSGLNNEQFF. The CDR3 nucleotides read TGCGCCAGCAGCCAAAGGAATAGCGGCCTTAACAATGAGCAGTTCTTC.

The genes are TRBV5-6 and TRBJ2-7, with TRBD2 matching 11 bases. This CDR3 has 14 residues. J lost 4 bases, V lost 4 bases, and 4 bases had no gene match. Germline V gene sequence: CDR1 SGHDT, CDR2 YYEEEE. DNA for the CDR3: TGTGCCAGCAGCCCTAGCGGGGGGTTGTACGAGCAGTACTTC. It yields the protein CASSPSGGLYEQYF.

J is TRBJ2-1 and V is TRBV19; 7 nucleotides line up with TRBD2. The J segment lost 2 bases and the V segment lost 8 bases, leaving 12 bases of the junction unmatched. The CDR3 length is 16 residues. Germline V lookup: CDR1 LNHDA, CDR2 SQIVND (reference sequence). The CDR3 DNA sequence: TGTGCCAGTGGGAACCCCAGCGGGGCGACCTACAATGAGCAGTTCTTC. This sequence encodes CASGNPSGATYNEQFF. Complete variable domain (other parts from reference TRBV19 and TRBJ2-1): DGGITQSPKYLFRKEGQNVTLSCEQNLNHDAMYWYRQDPGQGLRLIYYSQIVNDFQKGDIAEGYSVSREKKESFPLTVTSAQKNPTAFYLCASGNPSGATYNEQFFGPGTRLTVL.

V usage is TRBV7-9 and J usage is TRBJ2-3; D gene unclear. CDR3 length: 15 residues. Germline CDR1 reads SEHNR; CDR2 reads FQNEAQ (reference sequence). V was clipped by 6 bases and J by 2 bases, with 15 bases between them. The CDR3 reads CASSSFQVPTDTQYF. The CDR3 DNA reads TGTGCCAGCAGTTCCTTCCAGGTTCCCACAGATACGCAGTATTTT.

This clone was seen once. The rearrangement joins TRBV13 to TRBJ1-2, with TRBD1 matching 10 bases. Unmatched junction bases numbered 12, after V lost 5 bases and J lost 0 bases. The germline gives CDR1 PRHDT, CDR2 FYEKMQ (reference sequence). The CDR3 runs to 18 residues. The CDR3 DNA sequence: TGTGCCAGCAGCACTTTGACAGGGGGCGTGATGGCTAACTATGGCTACACCTTC. Residues: CASSTLTGGVMANYGYTF. The full variable domain, its missing parts supplied by reference TRBV13 and TRBJ1-2, is AAGVIQSPRHLIKEKRETATLKCYPIPRHDTVYWYQQGPGQDPQFLISFYEKMQSDKGSIPDRFSAQQFSDYHSELNMSSLELGDSALYFCASSTLTGGVMANYGYTFGSGTRLTVV.